This is a list of T cell receptor beta chains from one sample in a study of shared clonotypes between healthy human individuals. Libraries were prepared by immunoSEQ multiplex PCR; TCRdb keeps only in-frame clonotypes and omits some of them. The data hold millions of clones, with about 92% observed a single time. Sequencing was carried out using naive CD4+ T cells sorted from blood. The receptor set was obtained from a man aged 18 to 30 in good health. Both conserved end residues are part of each CDR3. Fields, in order: V gene, J gene, CDR3 protein.

V: TRBV18; J: TRBJ1-2; CDR3: CASSPGDGYTF
V: TRBV7-9; J: TRBJ2-7; CDR3: CASSPDRAGSYEQYF
V: TRBV10-2; J: TRBJ2-3; CDR3: CASSEAGSPDTQYF
V: TRBV27; J: TRBJ2-7; CDR3: CASSLSDRVGYEQYF
V: TRBV18; J: TRBJ2-2; CDR3: CASSPPEGMYTGELFF
V: TRBV10-3; J: TRBJ1-5; CDR3: CAISESVVTAFNQPQHF
V: TRBV6-1; J: TRBJ2-1; CDR3: CASSEEVAGNNEQFF
V: TRBV5-1; J: TRBJ1-6; CDR3: CASSTGQGGNSPLHF
V: TRBV7-6; J: TRBJ1-4; CDR3: CASSPRQGRDEKLFF
V: TRBV10-1; J: TRBJ2-7; CDR3: CASSDRQGPYEQYF
V: TRBV7-2; J: TRBJ2-1; CDR3: CASSPWTSGTTYNEQFF
V: TRBV5-4; J: TRBJ2-3; CDR3: CASSSYLAGTDTQYF
V: TRBV5-6; J: TRBJ2-6; CDR3: CASSYLNFQEANVLTF
V: TRBV5-1; J: TRBJ2-3; CDR3: CASSITSGSFTDTQYF
V: TRBV9; J: TRBJ2-1; CDR3: CASSAGGSSYNEQFF
V: TRBV5-4; J: TRBJ2-7; CDR3: CASSRVDSYEQYF
V: TRBV18; J: TRBJ2-5; CDR3: CASSPPVGGGETQYF
V: TRBV5-6; J: TRBJ1-2; CDR3: CASSWGQNYGYTF
V: TRBV5-1; J: TRBJ2-7; CDR3: CASSRRHDSYEQYF
V: TRBV5-1; J: TRBJ2-5; CDR3: CASSYGTSGVQETQYF
V: TRBV6-6; J: TRBJ1-1; CDR3: CASRGLNTEAFF
V: TRBV4-2; J: TRBJ1-5; CDR3: CASSQDLGGPNQPQHF
V: TRBV6-4; J: TRBJ2-5; CDR3: CASSTRTNVLAGGTQYF
V: TRBV2; J: TRBJ1-5; CDR3: CASRAGQGENQPQHF
V: TRBV5-1; J: TRBJ1-3; CDR3: CASSLESPQLGTIYF
V: TRBV5-1; J: TRBJ2-3; CDR3: CASSLGVSGSTDTQYF
V: TRBV27; J: TRBJ1-3; CDR3: CVRGNTIYF
V: TRBV30; J: TRBJ2-1; CDR3: CAWSVGLLNEQFF
V: TRBV13; J: TRBJ2-7; CDR3: CASSLDRRTYEQYF
V: TRBV5-6; J: TRBJ1-2; CDR3: CASSFVEALIFGLYGYTF